Following are 17 T cell receptor beta chains from one sample sequenced in a study of T cells in Graves' hyperthyroidism and ophthalmopathy. The investigators amplified TCR beta CDR3 regions from RNA transcripts. TCR CDR3 regions were first amplified by RT-PCR with HTBI primers. TCRdb re-called the multiplex PCR reads with MiXCR, one entry per CDR3 protein. The table has fewer than 850,000 distinct CDR3 sequences, around 16% seen once. Sequenced sample: blood. These receptors originate from a man aged 45-65 years with Graves' hyperthyroidism.

This clonotype came up once. This chain connects TRBV7-2 to TRBJ2-5; D gene ambiguous. Germline values: CDR1 SGHTA, CDR2 FQGNSA. Trimming cost V 5 bases and J 2 bases, with 12 bases left between them. The CDR3 contains 14 residues. The DNA for the CDR3 is TGTGCCAGCAGCGATACAAATTTACAAGAGACCCAGTACTTC. Its translation: CASSDTNLQETQYF. Complete variable domain (other parts from reference TRBV7-2 and TRBJ2-5): GAGVSQSPSNKVTEKGKDVELRCDPISGHTALYWYRQSLGQGLEFLIYFQGNSAPDKSGLPSDRFSAERTGGSVSTLTIQRTQQEDSAVYLCASSDTNLQETQYFGPGTRLLVL.

The sample holds a few counts of this clonotype. The chain combines TRBV19 with TRBJ2-1; 11 positions match TRBD2. The CDR3 is made up of 16 amino acids. The V and J ends lost 3 bases and 6 bases, in that order; junction bases with no gene match: 7. The germline CDR1 and CDR2 sequences are LNHDA and SQIVND (reference sequence). CDR3 sequence: CASSIMASGRFNEQFF. In DNA form, the CDR3 reads TGTGCCAGTAGTATCATGGCTAGCGGGAGGTTCAATGAGCAGTTCTTC.

The sample holds many counts of this clonotype. The rearrangement links TRBV28 to TRBJ2-3, with 11 nucleotides matching TRBD2. The CDR3 covers 20 residues. Per the germline V gene, CDR1 is MDHEN and CDR2 is SYDVKM. The V and J ends lost 5 bases and 0 bases, in that order; junction bases with no gene match: 16. The CDR3 DNA follows: TGTGCCAGCAGTCCATTGCCCGGGACTAGCGGAAGTGCTAGCACAGATACGCAGTATTTT. It is translated as CASSPLPGTSGSASTDTQYF.

This clonotype was found many times. The J gene is TRBJ1-2, the V gene TRBV5-8, with D possibly matching TRBD1 (6 bases). The CDR3 sequence is 14 residues long. The germline V gene encodes CDR1 SGHTS and CDR2 YDEGEE. The ends were cut back, 2 bases at V and 4 bases at J, with 12 bases in the middle. For the CDR3, the DNA is TGTGCCAGCAGCTTTGGGACACAGCCCTATGGCTACACCTTC. Protein sequence: CASSFGTQPYGYTF.

This clonotype was counted ten times or more. This chain links TRBV7-9 with TRBJ1-2; D is unresolved. The V gene lost 5 bases and the J gene lost 4 bases, with 14 bases spanning the gap. The CDR3 loop spans 14 amino acids. From germline, CDR1 is SEHNR and CDR2 FQNEAQ (reference sequence). As DNA, the CDR3 is TGTGCCAGCAGCCCCGGGCAGGATGGCTATGGCTACACCTTC. As protein: CASSPGQDGYGYTF.

This chain joins TRBV11-2 and TRBJ2-3, with TRBD2 matching 11 bases. Looked up from germline, CDR1 is SGHAT and CDR2 is FQNNGV. V shed 4 bases and J 5 bases; nucleotides not matched to a gene: 5. The CDR3 spans 15 residues. CDR3 sequence (DNA): TGTGCCAGCAGCTCACTAGCGGGAGTTCAAGATACGCAGTATTTT. This gives the protein CASSSLAGVQDTQYF.

This clonotype has only a few counts. The CDR3 does not end in the conserved phenylalanine or tryptophan, so this is likely a read error. V usage is TRBV28 and J usage is TRBJ2-2, with 13 bases fitting TRBD2. V shed 2 bases and J 6 bases; nucleotides not matched to a gene: 3. Germline V gives CDR1 MDHEN, CDR2 SYDVKM. The CDR3 runs to 16 residues. In DNA, the CDR3 is TGTGCCAGCAGTTTAGAGGGACTAGCGGGATCCGGGGAGCTGTTTTAT. It is translated as CASSLEGLAGSGELFY.

This clonotype has a count of ten or more. The chain has TRBV11-2 and TRBJ2-1; D unresolved. The CDR3 runs to 10 residues. Germline V CDR1 and CDR2: SGHAT, FQNNGV. V was cut by 8 bases and J by 10 bases, with 9 bases left in between. CDR3 sequence: CASPHSEQFF. Written as DNA, the CDR3 is TGTGCCAGCCCTCATTCAGAGCAGTTCTTC.

Concerning this clonotype itself: A much larger clone is a single base away; this may be a read error. The chain links TRBV7-2 to TRBJ1-3; no reliable D call. Per the germline V gene, CDR1 is SGHTA and CDR2 is FQGNSA. CDR3 size: 14 residues. Trimming left V 4 bases short and J 9 bases short, with 16 bases between. The CDR3 nucleotides read TGTGCCAGCAGCTCACGGGGTGGTGGGAGCACCATATATTTT. Its translation: CASSSRGGGSTIYF.

The rearrangement links TRBV29-1 to TRBJ1-2; TRBD1 is a possible D gene (5 bases). The V gene lost 5 bases and the J gene lost 4 bases, with 11 bases spanning the gap. CDR3 length: 12 amino acids. Germline CDR1 SQVTM, CDR2 ANQGSEA. The CDR3 DNA reads as TGCAGCGTTAGGGACGAGGGCTATGGCTACACCTTC. It encodes CSVRDEGYGYTF.

This clonotype was counted many times. The V and J genes are TRBV18 and TRBJ2-7, with TRBD2 matching over 12 bases. This CDR3 is built from 15 residues. CDR1 is KGHSH and CDR2 is LQKENI in the germline V gene. V was clipped by 5 bases and J by 2 bases; unmatched bases: 4. CDR3 sequence: CASSERTSGTYEQYF. The CDR3 DNA is TGTGCCAGCTCAGAGCGGACTAGCGGGACCTACGAGCAGTACTTC. The whole variable domain, remainder taken from reference TRBV18 and TRBJ2-7, is NAGVMQNPRHLVRRRGQEARLRCSPMKGHSHVYWYRQLPEEGLKFMVYLQKENIIDESGMPKERFSAEFPKEGPSILRIQQVVRGDSAAYFCASSERTSGTYEQYFGPGTRLTVT.

The chain couples TRBV7-3 to TRBJ2-2; 9 bases agree with TRBD1. Germline-derived CDR1 and CDR2 are SGHTA and FQGTGA. V lost 5 bases to trimming and J lost 6 bases; unmatched junction nucleotides: 10. This CDR3 contains 16 residues. The CDR3 region is CASSPTGTGGSGELFF. The CDR3 region has the DNA TGTGCCAGCAGCCCCACGGGAACAGGGGGCTCCGGGGAGCTGTTTTTT.

In its sample, this clonotype was seen many times. The CDR3 nucleotides read TGTGCCAGCAGCCCCAACCCGGCCGGACTAGCGGGGCTCCAAGGATACAATGAGCAGTTCTTC. It specifies CASSPNPAGLAGLQGYNEQFF. The genes are TRBV11-2 and TRBJ2-1; 12 nucleotides agree with TRBD2. There are 21 residues in the CDR3. The V and J ends lost 5 bases and 4 bases, in that order; junction bases with no gene match: 21. Germline V gives CDR1 SGHAT, CDR2 FQNNGV.

In its sample, this clonotype was seen many times. V is TRBV24-1 and J is TRBJ2-1; D is unclear. Trimming removed 5 bases from V and 4 bases from J, with 14 bases in between. Germline V gene sequence: CDR1 KGHDR, CDR2 SFDVKD. The CDR3 sequence is 15 residues long. The CDR3 DNA is TGTGCCACCAGTGGCTCGTTAACTACATACAATGAGCAGTTCTTC. It is translated as CATSGSLTTYNEQFF.

V usage is TRBV9 and J usage is TRBJ2-2; 9 nucleotides agree with TRBD2. This CDR3 contains 20 residues. Germline CDR1 and CDR2: SGDLS and YYNGEE. Germline trimming cut 4 bases from V and 2 bases from J; bases unmatched to any gene: 18. The CDR3 here is CASSTRAQRSSGSNTGELFF. The CDR3 nucleotides read TGTGCCAGCAGCACCAGAGCCCAGAGGAGTAGCGGGAGCAACACCGGGGAGCTGTTTTTT.

This clonotype was seen ten or more times. The chain carries TRBV28 and TRBJ2-3; D gene unclear. The CDR3 consists of 14 residues. Germline V gene sequence: CDR1 MDHEN, CDR2 SYDVKM. Deletions cut 4 bases from V and 5 bases from J, with 13 bases between. CDR3 in DNA: TGTGCCAGCAGTTCCCCAGGTGGTGTAGATACGCAGTATTTT. The encoded protein is CASSSPGGVDTQYF.

This clonotype came up once. This rearrangement joins TRBV5-1 to TRBJ2-7, with D perhaps TRBD2 (7 bases). The CDR3 sequence is 12 residues long. V dropped 4 bases and J dropped 6 bases, with 11 bases sitting between them. Germline loops: CDR1 SGHRS, CDR2 YFSETQ. DNA of the CDR3: TGCGCCAGCAGCCCCCGGGGGGCCGAGCAGTACTTC. Translating gives CASSPRGAEQYF.